This T cell receptor beta chain was recovered during a study of Graves' ophthalmopathy and Graves' hyperthyroidism (dated by TCRdb to between 2017 and 2018). Some background on the complete study: Peripheral blood was collected at initial diagnosis, before any treatment. Once sampling was done, hyperthyroidism patients were given methimazole at a starting dose of 30 mg daily, while ophthalmopathy patients were given high-dose intravenous methylprednisolone. In total, 135 blood samples were TCR-sequenced: fewer than 50 ophthalmopathy, some 75 hyperthyroidism and about 17 hyperthyroidism-to-ophthalmopathy patients. The study used TCR beta repertoire signatures to distinguish Graves' ophthalmopathy from Graves' hyperthyroidism and to predict progression to ophthalmopathy. The 75 to 100 discovery patients were randomly divided into training and test sets at a 7:3 ratio. For independent validation, a separate cohort was made up of some 18 hyperthyroidism patients plus 17 patients who later progressed from hyperthyroidism to ophthalmopathy. A discovery set of 95 to 100 patients (roughly 41 ophthalmopathy, about 58 stable hyperthyroidism) was enrolled to explore V-J signatures distinguishing ophthalmopathy from hyperthyroidism. In over five hyperthyroidism patients, the T-cell repertoires found in thyroid tissue were compared with those found in blood.

Hyperthyroidism was defined as stable when no progression to ophthalmopathy occurred within 18 months of follow-up. Hyperthyroidism patients were newly diagnosed, were aged 18 to 65 years, and had a disease duration under 2 months. Patients with other autoimmune diseases, uncontrolled infections, pregnancy or lactation were excluded. Clinical symptoms, serum thyroxine, TRAb, thyroid ultrasound and orbital computed tomography formed the basis of the diagnosis. PBMCs were isolated from 7.5 to 10 ml of fresh peripheral blood by Ficoll-Paque density gradient centrifugation. Trizol reagent was used to extract the total RNA, and its quality was then checked on an Agilent 2100 Bioanalyzer. Looking up the germline V gene yields CDR1 SGHNT and CDR2 YENEEA. Including the terminal cysteine and phenylalanine, the CDR3 comprises 16 residues. CDR3 DNA is the only sequence kept; it has 48 bases, read in frame from the first base. For this chain, trimming is 5 bases at the V end and 2 bases at the J end, and the number of junction bases without a gene match is 8.

The research as a whole found: Sample size was not statistically predetermined, and group allocation was not concealed from the investigators. Ophthalmopathy was separated from stable hyperthyroidism by the 13-signature model with roughly 87% sensitivity and around 81% specificity in cross-validation and with 80%/75% in the test set. In validation, the model predicted ophthalmopathy progression with about 71% sensitivity and about 77% specificity; roughly 11 predicted patients were CT-confirmed with GO in a median of around 6.5 months. Most of the expanded thyroid clonotypes with a frequency above 0.001 were also detected in blood, and it was suggested that the thyroid immune response may be reflected by blood repertoires.

With respect to this clonotype: The antigen it binds to is not known. No base qualities exist here, and no much larger clone lies one base off it.

TCR beta CDR3 regions were amplified from RNA transcripts for repertoire sequencing. HTBI primers and the Qiagen OneStep RT-PCR kit were used in a first-round RT-PCR, which was followed by a second-round multiplex PCR, size selection and purification. Sequencing of the libraries was carried out on an Illumina HiSeq2000 in paired-end mode with 100 bp reads. In the paper's pipeline: SOAPnuke was used to process the reads, removing any read that contained adapters or uncalled bases, had a mean Phred below 15, or lacked an exact match to the constant primer or identifier. COPE v1.2.5 was used to merge high-quality paired reads. Clonotypes were defined as unique nucleotide sequences and were aligned to IMGT TRB V, D and J references using MiTCR v1.1. The analysis was limited to V-J combinations with a frequency above 0.0001, which together covered approximately 99% of repertoires. For each V-J combination, a TCR clonal expansion and chaos score was defined as F50 clonal expansion divided by the chaos observed in the TCRdist matrix. Welch's t-statistics and random forest were used to narrow the features down to 13 V-J combinations, which were then fed into a naive Bayes classifier. The similarity between thyroid and blood repertoires was quantified using the Morisita-Horn index. In TCRdb, the public reads were trimmed at Q25 with fastp and aligned with MiXCR, with productive beta chains retained. Merged by CDR3 protein, the rows form single entries marked with the most common genes and DNA. TCRdb's processing, not the authors', yielded these V and J calls. The table for this sample lists 300,000 to 500,000 distinct CDR3 sequences; approximately 15% of them were counted only once. 5.5% to 7% of the sample is held by the ten biggest clonotypes.

The TCR was taken from a woman between 18 and 29 years old with stable Graves' hyperthyroidism. Donor details come from another sample of the same person, matched by shared clones. Sequencing input: peripheral blood. The chain uses TRBV11-3 and TRBJ2-5; TRBD2 matches 10 bases in the middle. The sequenced DNA: TGTGCCAGCAGCCTCGGGACTAGCGCTATTCAAGAGACCCAGTACTTC. Translated, this is CASSLGTSAIQETQYF.